This T cell receptor (beta chain) was captured by sequencing in a study of beta chain features in type 1 diabetes. Study outcomes and limitations: TCRB CDR3 length was moderately but significantly reduced in all four CD4+ subsets of Type 1 diabetes patients.

Trimming stripped 5 bases from V and 1 base from J, with 14 bases between. Germline values: CDR1 SEHNR, CDR2 FQNEAQ (reference sequence). The CDR3 has 15 amino acids. A word on this clone: Its antigen remains unidentified.

What was sequenced were expressed TCRB transcripts, since all of the isolated RNA had been reverse transcribed. Clones were read by immunoSEQ multiplex PCR, and TCRdb kept only the in-frame ones, dropping some. Of 160,000 or so clones listed, 7.5% to 9.5% are singletons. This sequence originates from a woman between 18 and 29 years old with type 1 diabetes. Specimen: central memory CD4+ T cells from blood. The chain links TRBV7-9 to TRBJ1-1; D is uncertain. The CDR3 spells CASSLYPNQNTEAFF. DNA of the CDR3: TGTGCCAGCAGCCTCTACCCCAATCAGAACACTGAAGCTTTCTTT.